The source of this T cell receptor (beta chain) is a study of cytomegalovirus exposure and HLA in healthy donors. Study-level background: Of the donors genotyped, a few hundred in all, 75% to 90% fell in the Caucasian-associated ancestry cluster.

Germline V gives CDR1 SGHTA, CDR2 FQGNSA. This CDR3 is 15 amino acids long. V was shortened by 3 bases and J by 0 bases, with 8 bases between the two germline ends. Details on this clone: The antigen is not known.

The PCR employed 60 Vbeta primers together with 13 Jbeta primers. Profiling relied on immunoSEQ multiplex PCR, and the TCRdb table lists in-frame clones only, not all of them. The data contain approximately 88,000 clones, roughly 80% of them singletons. Overall study results and limits: Both high specificity and high sensitivity reportedly marked the classifier's diagnosis of cytomegalovirus status.

The source of this sequence is a man aged 45 to 65 in good health and CMV-seropositive. Sequenced sample: PBMCs. The rearrangement links TRBV7-2 to TRBJ2-2, with D possibly being TRBD1 (6 bases). CDR3 residues: CASSLRQANTGELFF. The CDR3 DNA is TGTGCCAGCAGCTTGAGACAGGCGAACACCGGGGAGCTGTTTTTT.